The sequence of this TCR beta chain was determined in a study of graft-versus-host responses after intestinal transplantation. Whole-study context: Once they had received anti-thymocyte globulin induction, all recipients took tacrolimus and steroids for approximately three years.

V was shortened by 0 bases and J by 4 bases, with 10 bases between the two germline ends. This CDR3 spans 14 amino acids. Germline-derived CDR1 and CDR2 are SGHVS and FQNEAQ. General study results and limits: Those patients showing graft-donor T cell macrochimerism displayed high graft-versus-host to host-versus-graft clonal ratios in allografts.

Repertoires were generated with immunoSEQ multiplex PCR, while TCRdb's copy carries only in-frame clones and drops some. This sample yields some 85,000 clones, of which 87% are seen a single time; around 7.8% belongs to the top ten. Regarding this clone: The antigen remains unidentified.

Specimen: unstimulated CD8+ T cells sorted from spleen or lymph node cells, collected before transplant. The clonotype was recovered from a human donor who was the organ donor for an intestinal transplant. V usage is TRBV7-8 and J usage is TRBJ2-7; the D call may be TRBD1 or TRBD2 (5 bases each). CDR3 DNA: TGTGCCAGCAGCTTAGCGGCAGGGAGTTACGAGCAGTACTTC. Protein: CASSLAAGSYEQYF.